This T cell receptor beta chain derives from a study of blood T cell repertoires in COVID-19. Study as a whole: COVID-19 samples from acute and convalescent phases originated in the United States, Italy and Spain.

There are 19 residues in the CDR3. Per germline, CDR1 MGHRA and CDR2 YSYEKL. Trimming pared 0 bases from V and 0 bases from J, leaving 17 bases between. Profiling relied on immunoSEQ multiplex PCR, and the TCRdb table lists in-frame clones only, not all of them. The sample yields fewer than 400,000 clones, just under 90% seen once. The origin of this receptor is a woman aged 25 to 45 who had recovered from COVID-19. Sequenced material: PBMCs or T cells enriched from blood (not recorded which). The chain combines TRBV4-1 with TRBJ2-2; weak D call: TRBD2 (6 bases). The CDR3 DNA reads as TGCGCCAGCAGCCAAGACTCTAGCGAACAGTTCGCGAACACCGGGGAGCTGTTTTTT. Amino acid sequence: CASSQDSSEQFANTGELFF.